Presented here are 25 T cell receptor beta chains from one specimen sequenced in a study of beta chain features in type 1 diabetes. Their cognate antigens are unknown. Expressed TCRB transcripts were sequenced because the entire RNA isolate underwent reverse transcription. Produced via immunoSEQ multiplex PCR; TCRdb's table is partial and in-frame only. The sample gives some 140,000 clones, around 8.8% of which show up once; 0.75% is in the top ten. Study findings and constraints: Shortening that was moderate but significant affected the TCRB CDR3s of Type 1 diabetes patients in all four CD4+ subsets.

The sample was central memory CD4+ T cells from blood. The receptors stem from a man aged 25 to 40 with type 1 diabetes.

This clone occurred a few times. Additional DNA sequences in this sample encode the identical CDR3. This chain connects TRBV7-9 to TRBJ2-1; a weak D match, TRBD1 (5 bases). The V end was cut by 5 bases, the J end by 0 bases, with 11 bases between. The germline V gene encodes CDR1 SEHNR and CDR2 FQNEAQ (reference sequence). There are 15 residues in the CDR3. As DNA, the CDR3 is TGTGCCAGCAGCCTAAGGGGAAGCTCCTACAATGAGCAGTTCTTC. This encodes CASSLRGSSYNEQFF.

This clone came up once. V and J are TRBV6-1 and TRBJ2-3; D not certain. Trimming stripped 5 bases from V and 4 bases from J, with 13 bases between. The CDR3 runs to 14 residues. Germline CDR1 reads MNHNS; CDR2 reads SASEGT. DNA for the CDR3: TGTGCCAGCAGTACCGTCGGAGTCCCAGATACGCAGTATTTT. Protein sequence: CASSTVGVPDTQYF.

Ten or more counts support this clone. The chain has TRBV4-2 and TRBJ1-4, with D possibly TRBD1 on 5 matching bases. V gave up 4 bases and J gave up 7 bases, with 16 bases separating them. CDR1 LGHNA and CDR2 YNFKEQ come from the germline V gene. The CDR3 sequence is 15 residues long. CDR3 loop: CASSPWRGQGEKLFF. The CDR3 nucleotides are TGTGCCAGCAGCCCGTGGCGGGGCCAGGGTGAAAAACTGTTTTTT.

The CDR3 DNA reads TGTGCCAGCAGTCCCTCGGACGTGAGGGATCAGCCCCAGCATTTT. Translated: CASSPSDVRDQPQHF. The chain is built from TRBV6-5 and TRBJ1-5; D is uncertain. Germline values: CDR1 MNHEY, CDR2 SVGAGI. Trimming left V 5 bases short and J 5 bases short, with 16 bases between. The CDR3 is 15 amino acids.

J is TRBJ2-3 and V is TRBV7-2, with 8 bases fitting TRBD2. CDR3 length: 14 residues. Germline CDR1 and CDR2: SGHTA and FQGNSA. Trimming at V came to 4 bases and at J to 6 bases, leaving 6 bases not matched to a gene. The CDR3 here is CASSSGLALDTQYF. The CDR3 DNA reads TGTGCCAGCAGCTCCGGACTAGCTTTGGATACGCAGTATTTT.

The CDR3 DNA reads TGCGCCAGCAACCCGTCACCGCTACCCCACACCGGGGAGCTGTTTTTT. Its protein product is CASNPSPLPHTGELFF. The chain employs TRBV4-3 and TRBJ2-2; no definite D call. Deletions cut 7 bases from V and 3 bases from J, with 18 bases between. The CDR3 has 16 amino acids. In germline, CDR1 is LGHNA, CDR2 YSLEER.

This rearrangement joins TRBV5-4 to TRBJ2-7, with 12 bases lining up with TRBD2. CDR1 and CDR2 from the germline V gene are SGHNT and YYREEE (reference sequence). This CDR3 is built from 15 residues. J lost 7 bases, V lost 4 bases, and 9 bases had no gene match. The CDR3 loop reads CASSMALAGGLEQYF. DNA for the CDR3: TGTGCCAGCAGCATGGCCCTAGCGGGGGGGCTTGAGCAGTACTTC. The whole variable domain, filled in from reference TRBV5-4 and TRBJ2-7, reads ETGVTQSPTHLIKTRGQQVTLRCSSQSGHNTVSWYQQALGQGPQFIFQYYREEENGRGNFPPRFSGLQFPNYSSELNVNALELDDSALYLCASSMALAGGLEQYFGPGTRLTVT.

The V and J genes are TRBV6-5 and TRBJ1-1; D is ambiguous. The germline V gene has CDR1 MNHEY and CDR2 SVGAGI. This CDR3 contains 15 residues. V was clipped by 3 bases and J by 0 bases, with 11 bases between them. Here the CDR3 reads CASSYPSPVNTEAFF. As DNA, the CDR3 is TGTGCCAGCAGTTATCCAAGCCCGGTGAACACTGAAGCTTTCTTT.

This clone was detected a few times. This sequence joins TRBV9 and TRBJ2-5, with 11 bases fitting TRBD2. The CDR3 is 13 amino acids. With V trimmed by 7 bases and J by 5 bases, 4 bases remained unmatched. The germline V gene has CDR1 SGDLS and CDR2 YYNGEE. This CDR3 is CASGTSGLETQYF. Here the CDR3 DNA reads TGTGCCAGCGGGACTAGCGGTTTGGAGACCCAGTACTTC.

The V gene is TRBV19, the J gene TRBJ1-5; D uncertain. The germline CDR1 and CDR2 sequences are LNHDA and SQIVND (reference sequence). V lost 3 bases to trimming and J lost 3 bases, with 6 bases between them. The CDR3 sequence is 13 residues long. Here the CDR3 reads CASSIQDNQPQHF. In nucleotides, the CDR3 is TGTGCCAGTAGTATCCAGGACAATCAGCCCCAGCATTTT.

This clone has more than one count but fewer than ten. This chain connects TRBV28 to TRBJ2-5; weak D call: TRBD2 (6 bases). This CDR3 comprises 16 residues. The germline V and J ends were trimmed by 4 bases and 5 bases, with 20 bases remaining between them. The germline V gene has CDR1 MDHEN and CDR2 SYDVKM. The CDR3, as DNA: TGTGCCAGCAGTTCCCCCCACGGGGGAGTCCAGGAGACCCAGTACTTC. Protein sequence: CASSSPHGGVQETQYF.

V gene TRBV7-2 combines with J gene TRBJ2-3, with D perhaps matching TRBD2 (6 bases). Germline loops: CDR1 SGHTA, CDR2 FQGNSA. This CDR3 is built from 12 residues. The V end lost 4 bases, the J end lost 10 bases, and 12 bases lay between the germline ends. CDR3 protein: CASSSTWGAQYF. CDR3 sequence (DNA): TGTGCCAGCAGCTCGACCTGGGGGGCGCAGTATTTT.

This clone was picked up one time. The chain joins TRBV7-2 to TRBJ1-1; perhaps TRBD1 as D (5 bases). V was trimmed by 2 bases and J by 7 bases, leaving 8 bases between them. Per the germline V gene, CDR1 is SGHTA and CDR2 is FQGNSA. This CDR3 has 12 residues. The DNA for the CDR3 is TGTGCCAGCAGCTTACGGGGGGTTGAAGCTTTCTTT. Its translation is CASSLRGVEAFF.

The V and J genes are TRBV18 and TRBJ2-1; D perhaps matches TRBD1 (6 bases). The CDR3 has 14 amino acids. Trimming shortened V by 0 bases and J by 4 bases, and 7 bases separated the two germline ends. Germline V gene data show CDR1 as KGHSH and CDR2 as LQKENI. The DNA for the CDR3 is TGTGCCAGCTCACCACCGACAGGATACAATGAGCAGTTCTTC. It is translated as CASSPPTGYNEQFF.

The sample holds a few counts of this clone. The chain recombines TRBV2 with TRBJ1-6; 7 positions match TRBD1. CDR1 SNHLY and CDR2 FYNNEI come from the germline V gene. The CDR3 has 15 amino acids. The J segment lost 6 bases and the V segment lost 4 bases, leaving 6 bases of the junction unmatched. CDR3 in amino acids: CASSASTGSNSPLHF. For the CDR3, the DNA is TGTGCCAGCAGTGCATCGACAGGGAGTAATTCACCCCTCCACTTT.

There are a few counts of this clone. The chain couples TRBV5-4 to TRBJ1-3; 7 bases align to TRBD1. After removal of 4 bases from V and 0 bases from J, the junction contained 1 base not matched to a gene. This CDR3 comprises 14 residues. CDR1 and CDR2 (germline): SGHNT, YYREEE (reference sequence). CDR3 protein: CASSRDSSGNTIYF. CDR3 bases: TGTGCCAGCAGCCGGGACAGCTCTGGAAACACCATATATTTT.

V is TRBV5-6 and J is TRBJ1-2, with TRBD1 identical over 8 bases. The germline gives CDR1 SGHDT, CDR2 YYEEEE. The CDR3 loop spans 13 amino acids. Trimming at V came to 4 bases and at J to 7 bases, leaving 6 bases not matched to a gene. In DNA, the CDR3 is TGTGCCAGCAGCGTTGGGACAGGAGGTGGCTACACCTTC. It is translated as CASSVGTGGGYTF.

This clone was picked up a small number of times. The V and J genes are TRBV20-1 and TRBJ2-7; TRBD2 might be the D (6 bases). V lost 2 bases and J 7 bases, leaving 9 bases between the germline ends. Per germline, CDR1 DFQATT and CDR2 SNEGSKA (reference sequence). The CDR3 sequence is 11 residues long. The DNA of the CDR3 is TGCAGTGCTAGAACGCGGGAAGAGCAGTACTTC. Protein product: CSARTREEQYF.

The table lists this clone with a few counts. The rearrangement links TRBV14 to TRBJ1-3; the D is unclear. This CDR3 is 13 amino acids long. Germline V gene data show CDR1 as SGHDN and CDR2 as FVKESK. With 1 base removed from V and 4 bases from J, the gap between germline ends came to 5 bases. CDR3 nucleotide sequence: TGTGCCAGCAGCCAAGCCCCAGGAAACACCATATATTTT. It is translated as CASSQAPGNTIYF.

The rearrangement links TRBV5-1 to TRBJ2-3, with TRBD2 identical over 11 bases. The CDR3 consists of 17 residues. Germline-derived CDR1 and CDR2 are SGHRS and YFSETQ. Germline trimming cut 4 bases from V and 2 bases from J; bases unmatched to any gene: 9. The CDR3 spells CASSPLVTSGATDTQYF. The CDR3 DNA sequence: TGCGCCAGCAGCCCCTTAGTGACTAGCGGGGCCACAGATACGCAGTATTTT. Full variable domain (remainder filled in from reference TRBV5-1 and TRBJ2-3): KAGVTQTPRYLIKTRGQQVTLSCSPISGHRSVSWYQQTPGQGLQFLFEYFSETQRNKGNFPGRFSGRQFSNSRSEMNVSTLELGDSALYLCASSPLVTSGATDTQYFGPGTRLTVL.

This clone was counted a few times. The chain couples TRBV4-2 to TRBJ1-1; maybe TRBD1 (5 bases). The CDR3 contains 14 residues. The V end was cut by 6 bases, the J end by 7 bases, with 18 bases between. Germline V gene lookup returns CDR1 LGHNA and CDR2 YNFKEQ. In nucleotides, the CDR3 is TGTGCCAGCAGTCCACGGGGAGGGGACGGTGAAGCTTTCTTT. Its protein product is CASSPRGGDGEAFF.

This clone was detected a few times. This chain uses TRBV5-1 with TRBJ2-3; 11 nucleotides agree with TRBD2. Per the germline V gene, CDR1 is SGHRS and CDR2 is YFSETQ. The CDR3 is 16 amino acids. The V and J ends lost 4 bases and 1 base, in that order; junction bases with no gene match: 5. CDR3 residues: CASSIGTSGRTDTQYF. CDR3 coding DNA: TGCGCCAGCAGCATAGGGACTAGCGGACGCACAGATACGCAGTATTTT.

In its sample, this clone was seen many times. Distinct nucleotide sequences in the sample also encode this CDR3. The chain couples TRBV7-2 to TRBJ2-1; 11 bases fit TRBD2. V lost 5 bases to trimming and J lost 4 bases; unmatched junction nucleotides: 4. CDR3 length equals 15 residues. The germline V gene encodes CDR1 SGHTA and CDR2 FQGNSA. The CDR3 reads CASSLTSGGYNEQFF. The CDR3, as DNA: TGTGCCAGCAGCCTCACTAGCGGGGGTTACAATGAGCAGTTCTTC.

In its sample, this clone was seen a few times. The CDR3 loop is CASSFYRGESYNEQFF. The CDR3 DNA reads as TGTGCCAGCAGCTTTTACCGGGGGGAGTCCTACAATGAGCAGTTCTTC. This chain links TRBV7-2 with TRBJ2-1; 7 bases are a match to TRBD2. V dropped 3 bases and J dropped 1; count of bases not matched to a gene: 6. The CDR3 loop spans 16 amino acids. Per the germline V gene, CDR1 is SGHTA and CDR2 is FQGNSA. The whole variable domain, filled in from reference TRBV7-2 and TRBJ2-1, reads GAGVSQSPSNKVTEKGKDVELRCDPISGHTALYWYRQSLGQGLEFLIYFQGNSAPDKSGLPSDRFSAERTGGSVSTLTIQRTQQEDSAVYLCASSFYRGESYNEQFFGPGTRLTVL.

This clone was recorded at least ten times. V usage is TRBV7-9 and J usage is TRBJ1-1, with D possibly TRBD1 on 6 matching bases. Trimming removed 5 bases at V and 9 bases at J, with 13 bases between. CDR1 is SEHNR, CDR2 FQNEAQ, per germline (reference sequence). CDR3 size: 12 residues. In DNA form, the CDR3 reads TGTGCCAGCAGCCCTCCGGGACACCAAGCTTTCTTT. It specifies CASSPPGHQAFF. The complete variable domain, with remaining parts taken from reference TRBV7-9 and TRBJ1-1, reads DTGVSQNPRHKITKRGQNVTFRCDPISEHNRLYWYRQTLGQGPEFLTYFQNEAQLEKSRLLSDRFSAERPKGSFSTLEIQRTEQGDSAMYLCASSPPGHQAFFGQGTRLTVV.